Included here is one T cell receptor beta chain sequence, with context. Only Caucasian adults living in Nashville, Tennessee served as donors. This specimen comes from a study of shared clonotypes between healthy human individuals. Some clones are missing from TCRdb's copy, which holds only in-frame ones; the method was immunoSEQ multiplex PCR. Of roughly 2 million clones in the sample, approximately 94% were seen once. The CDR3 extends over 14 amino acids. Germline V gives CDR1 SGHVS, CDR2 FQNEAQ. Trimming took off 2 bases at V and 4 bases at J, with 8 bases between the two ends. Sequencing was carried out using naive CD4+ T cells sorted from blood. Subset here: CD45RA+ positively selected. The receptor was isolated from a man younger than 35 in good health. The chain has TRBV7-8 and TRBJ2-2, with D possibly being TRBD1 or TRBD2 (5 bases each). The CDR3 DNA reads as TGTGCCAGCAGCTTACGGGACCCCACCGGGGAGCTGTTTTTT. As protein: CASSLRDPTGELFF.